The 25 T cell receptor beta chains listed next were all sequenced from one sample in a study of identical twins. Each CDR3 protein is one row after TCRdb ran MiXCR on the 5' RACE reads. The sample lists hundreds of thousands of distinct CDR3 sequences, 7.5% occurring once. The data were also submitted as part of a second study, on yellow fever vaccine responses in identical twins.

Sequenced material: CD8+ T cells sorted from blood. The receptors were sampled from a woman aged 18-29 years in good health.

This clonotype was seen only a few times. V usage is TRBV7-8 and J usage is TRBJ2-7; TRBD2 matches at 7 bases. This CDR3 comprises 13 residues. The J segment lost 7 bases and the V segment lost 1 base, leaving 4 bases of the junction unmatched. Germline CDR1 SGHVS, CDR2 FQNEAQ. CDR3 bases: TGTGCCAGCAGCTTAGGTCAGGGAGGGGAGCAGTACTTC. Protein product: CASSLGQGGEQYF.

This clonotype was found many times. This chain uses TRBV25-1 with TRBJ2-1, with 10 bases lining up with TRBD2. J was trimmed by 2 bases and V by 6 bases; bases with no gene match: 10. Germline CDR1 MGHDK, CDR2 SYGVNS. The CDR3 runs 17 residues. The CDR3, as DNA: TGTGCCAGCAGCGCCGGGACTAGCGCATTACCCTACAATGAGCAGTTCTTC. It specifies CASSAGTSALPYNEQFF.

This clonotype was observed many times. The chain links TRBV12-3 or TRBV12-4 to TRBJ2-3; D uncertain. Trimming cost V 5 bases and J 5 bases, with 17 bases left between them. CDR3 length: 15 amino acids. This CDR3 reads CASSAPSLWGDTQYF. Written as DNA, the CDR3 is TGTGCCAGCAGTGCCCCGAGCCTTTGGGGAGATACGCAGTATTTT.

The V and J genes are TRBV7-9 and TRBJ2-5; D not resolved. The CDR3 is made up of 15 amino acids. Per germline, CDR1 SEHNR and CDR2 FQNEAQ (reference sequence). Trimming took 5 bases from V and 4 from J, leaving 17 bases between them. DNA for the CDR3: TGTGCCAGCAGCCCAAGGGATCAAATGGCAGAGACCCAGTACTTC. The encoded protein is CASSPRDQMAETQYF.

This clonotype was seen at least ten times. The chain combines TRBV29-1 with TRBJ2-7, with unresolved D. The germline CDR1 and CDR2 sequences are SQVTM and ANQGSEA. The V end lost 5 bases, the J end lost 3 bases, and 14 bases lay between the germline ends. The length of the CDR3 is 13 residues. The CDR3 reads CSVRTGSGYEQYF. The CDR3 DNA sequence: TGCAGCGTTCGTACTGGCAGTGGCTACGAGCAGTACTTC.

The table lists this clonotype with many counts. V usage is TRBV20-1 and J usage is TRBJ2-3; 7 positions agree with TRBD2. This CDR3 has 16 residues. Germline V gives CDR1 DFQATT, CDR2 SNEGSKA (reference sequence). V was clipped by 3 bases and J by 2 bases; unmatched bases: 11. The CDR3 is CSAREVPAGFTDTQYF. The DNA for the CDR3 is TGCAGTGCTAGGGAGGTGCCAGCGGGGTTCACAGATACGCAGTATTTT.

This clonotype was observed a few times. V is TRBV7-9 and J is TRBJ2-6; D not resolved. V lost 1 base to trimming and J lost 3 bases, with 13 bases between them. This CDR3 spans 17 amino acids. Germline V gene sequence: CDR1 SEHNR, CDR2 FQNEAQ (reference sequence). The DNA of the CDR3 is TGTGCCAGCAGCTTAGTAGCAGTAGAGTTTGGGGCCAACGTCCTGACTTTC. Translation: CASSLVAVEFGANVLTF.

The J gene is TRBJ2-2, the V gene TRBV4-1; tentatively, D is TRBD1 (5 bases). The CDR3 covers 15 residues. Germline assignment: CDR1 MGHRA and CDR2 YSYEKL. Trimming took 1 base from V and 0 from J, leaving 6 bases between them. The CDR3 bases are TGCGCCAGCAGCCAAGCAGGGTCGAACACCGGGGAGCTGTTTTTT. It codes for CASSQAGSNTGELFF.

This clonotype was seen repeatedly, ten times or more. The chain uses TRBV6-4 and TRBJ2-1; TRBD2 matches at 10 bases. Germline assignment: CDR1 MRHNA and CDR2 SNTAGT. The J segment lost 5 bases and the V segment lost 6 bases, leaving 7 bases of the junction unmatched. CDR3 size: 15 residues. CDR3 region: CASSGLAGAHNEQFF. Here the CDR3 DNA reads TGTGCCAGCAGCGGGCTAGCGGGAGCCCACAATGAGCAGTTCTTC.

The sample holds a few counts of this clonotype. The CDR3 is CSGLSGANVLTF. The CDR3, as DNA: TGCAGCGGACTCTCTGGGGCCAACGTCCTGACTTTC. The chain employs TRBV29-1 and TRBJ2-6; D is ambiguous. Per the germline V gene, CDR1 is SQVTM and CDR2 is ANQGSEA. The V end was cut by 7 bases, the J end by 0 bases, with 4 bases between. The CDR3 totals 12 residues.

The V and J genes are TRBV4-2 and TRBJ2-1; D is undetermined. This CDR3 is 19 amino acids long. Trimming stripped 2 bases from V and 4 bases from J, with 24 bases between. The germline gives CDR1 LGHNA, CDR2 YNFKEQ. The CDR3 region is CASSQIPDALQRSYNEQFF. CDR3 nucleotide sequence: TGTGCCAGCAGCCAAATACCGGACGCGTTACAGAGGAGTTACAATGAGCAGTTCTTC.

This chain uses TRBV21-1 with TRBJ2-3; the table gives TRBD1 as D, unverified against the DNA. TRBV21-1 is noted as a pseudogene. The CDR3 has 16 amino acids. CDR3 sequence (DNA): TGTGCCAGCATATTCCGGGACGCTGGCGGCACAGATACGCAGTATTTT. This codes for CASIFRDAGGTDTQYF.

The rearrangement links TRBV4-1 to TRBJ1-1; D gene unclear. The V end lost 1 base, the J end lost 0 bases, and 12 bases lay between the germline ends. The CDR3 runs to 16 residues. Germline V gives CDR1 MGHRA, CDR2 YSYEKL. CDR3 DNA: TGCGCCAGCAGCCAAGTTTCGGGCAACGTGAACACTGAAGCTTTCTTT. Translating it yields CASSQVSGNVNTEAFF.

This clonotype was recorded many times. The rearrangement links TRBV29-1 to TRBJ2-6; D possibly corresponds to TRBD1 (6 bases). The CDR3 runs 15 residues. Trimming took off 6 bases at V and 0 bases at J, with 12 bases between the two ends. CDR1 SQVTM and CDR2 ANQGSEA come from the germline V gene. The CDR3 nucleotides are TGCAGCGTCGTAAACAGGGACTCTGGGGCCAACGTCCTGACTTTC. It yields the protein CSVVNRDSGANVLTF.

This clonotype was seen at least ten times. The rearrangement links TRBV24-1 to TRBJ2-2; 7 bases fit TRBD2. The CDR3 totals 15 residues. Germline values: CDR1 KGHDR, CDR2 SFDVKD. V lost 2 bases and J lost 7; bases outside the gene matches: 6. The DNA of the CDR3 is TGTGCCACCAGTGATTCCCCAGGGAGGGGCGGGGAGCTGTTTTTT. It specifies CATSDSPGRGGELFF.

This chain links TRBV20-1 with TRBJ2-1; 9 bases align to TRBD2. J gave up 2 bases and V 6 bases, and 2 bases lay outside the gene matches. CDR1 is DFQATT, CDR2 SNEGSKA, per germline (reference sequence). This CDR3 is built from 13 residues. CDR3 amino acids: CSAGLATYNEQFF. CDR3 nucleotides: TGCAGTGCAGGACTAGCGACCTACAATGAGCAGTTCTTC.

As to this clonotype: A read error may account for a junction end that differs from germline. The chain joins TRBV20-1 to TRBJ2-5; 14 bases line up with TRBD2. The CDR3 spans 16 residues. Germline CDR1 DFQATT, CDR2 SNEGSKA (reference sequence). The CDR3 protein is CCAGLGTSGSQETQYF. CDR3 nucleotide sequence: TGCTGTGCTGGCCTGGGGACTAGCGGGAGCCAAGAGACCCAGTACTTC.

In this sample, this clonotype turned up a few times. Here the CDR3 reads CASSQGGGEQFF. The CDR3 DNA is TGCGCCAGCAGCCAAGGGGGAGGTGAGCAGTTCTTC. The chain joins TRBV4-1 to TRBJ2-1; D possibly corresponds to TRBD2 (6 bases). Deletions cut 1 base from V and 9 bases from J, with 7 bases between. The germline V gene encodes CDR1 MGHRA and CDR2 YSYEKL. The CDR3 is 12 residues long.

The table lists this clonotype with a few counts. V usage is TRBV3-1 and J usage is TRBJ1-1; tentatively, D is TRBD1 (5 bases). The CDR3 covers 15 residues. V was pared by 4 bases and J by 4 bases, with 16 bases between. Germline V lookup: CDR1 LGHDT, CDR2 YNNKEL (reference sequence). The CDR3 nucleotides read TGTGCCAGCAGCCCCCTCGGGGGGACCGGCACTGAAGCTTTCTTT. Its translation: CASSPLGGTGTEAFF.

This clonotype was counted at least ten times. The V call is TRBV3-1, the J call TRBJ2-7; the D is unclear. In germline, CDR1 is LGHDT, CDR2 YNNKEL (reference sequence). CDR3 size: 12 residues. V was shortened by 3 bases and J by 2 bases, with 5 bases between the two germline ends. DNA for the CDR3: TGTGCCAGCAGCCATGGGACCTACGAGCAGTACTTC. Translating it yields CASSHGTYEQYF.

This clonotype appeared a few times. The J gene is TRBJ2-1, the V gene TRBV4-1, with D maybe TRBD2 (5 bases). The CDR3 length is 16 residues. Germline assignment: CDR1 MGHRA and CDR2 YSYEKL. V was shortened by 1 base and J by 4 bases, with 14 bases between the two germline ends. Written as DNA, the CDR3 is TGCGCCAGCAGCCAAGCCGCGAGAGCGGATTACAATGAGCAGTTCTTC. Translated, it gives CASSQAARADYNEQFF.

This chain joins TRBV5-5 and TRBJ1-4; D perhaps matches TRBD1 (6 bases). The germline V gene has CDR1 SGHKS and CDR2 YYEKEE (reference sequence). The V end lost 4 bases, the J end lost 8 bases, and 18 bases lay between the germline ends. The CDR3 runs 15 residues. The CDR3 DNA reads TGTGCCAGCAGCCAACCCGGACAGCTTGGCGAAAAACTGTTTTTT. It yields the protein CASSQPGQLGEKLFF.

This clonotype was seen a few times. The V call is TRBV6-1, the J call TRBJ2-4; D remains unclear. The CDR3 consists of 14 residues. V lost 7 bases to trimming and J lost 0 bases, with 10 bases between them. The germline V gene encodes CDR1 MNHNS and CDR2 SASEGT. The CDR3 nucleotides read TGTGCCAGCATAAGGGCCTCAGCCAAAAACATTCAGTACTTC. Protein product: CASIRASAKNIQYF.

This clonotype showed up many times. The V call is TRBV7-8, the J call TRBJ1-1; perhaps TRBD1 as D (5 bases). V dropped 5 bases and J dropped 1 base, with 17 bases sitting between them. Germline V lookup: CDR1 SGHVS, CDR2 FQNEAQ. There are 16 residues in the CDR3. The CDR3 coding sequence is TGTGCCAGCAGCGTCAACCCCCGCACAGGGAACACTGAAGCTTTCTTT. It translates to CASSVNPRTGNTEAFF.

This clonotype was detected ten times or more. The chain recombines TRBV25-1 with TRBJ1-4; D is perhaps TRBD1 (6 bases). Trimming pared 6 bases from V and 2 bases from J, leaving 10 bases between. The CDR3 extends over 14 amino acids. Per germline, CDR1 MGHDK and CDR2 SYGVNS. The CDR3 nucleotides read TGTGCCAGCAGCACAGGGAGGACTAATGAAAAACTGTTTTTT. It encodes CASSTGRTNEKLFF.